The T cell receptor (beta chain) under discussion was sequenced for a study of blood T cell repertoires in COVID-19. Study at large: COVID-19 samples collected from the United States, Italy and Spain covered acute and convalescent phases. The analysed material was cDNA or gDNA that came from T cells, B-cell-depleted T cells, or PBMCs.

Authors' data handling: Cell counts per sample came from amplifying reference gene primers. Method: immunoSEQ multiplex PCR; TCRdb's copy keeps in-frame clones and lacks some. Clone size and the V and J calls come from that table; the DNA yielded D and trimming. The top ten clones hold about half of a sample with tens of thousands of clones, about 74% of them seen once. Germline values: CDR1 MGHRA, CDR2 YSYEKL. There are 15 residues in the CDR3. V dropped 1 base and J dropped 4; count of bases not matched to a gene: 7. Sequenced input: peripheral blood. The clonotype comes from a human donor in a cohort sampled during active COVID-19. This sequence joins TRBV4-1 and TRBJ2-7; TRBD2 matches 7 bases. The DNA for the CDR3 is TGCGCCAGCAGCCAAGGTCCTCACGGGGGGTACGAGCAGTACTTC. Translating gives CASSQGPHGGYEQYF.